Detailed here is one T cell receptor beta chain. The data originate from a study of blood T cells in healthy people across ages. It was with a sample-barcoded 5' primer and a J-beta primer mix that a second PCR of about 6 to 12 cycles was run. TCRdb redid the calling of the 5' RACE reads with MiXCR, one entry per CDR3 protein. This table has about 2 million distinct CDR3 sequences, 49% appearing once. Material: blood. This clonotype was obtained from a woman in her thirties or forties in good health.

The chain's CDR3 is CASSSGSGLRETQYF. Here the CDR3 DNA reads TGTGCCAGCAGCTCAGGATCAGGGCTGAGGGAGACCCAGTACTTC. The rearrangement joins TRBV7-2 to TRBJ2-5, with D perhaps matching TRBD1 (5 bases). This CDR3 region has 15 residues. Germline CDR1 and CDR2: SGHTA and FQGNSA. Trimming took off 4 bases at V and 5 bases at J, with 17 bases between the two ends. Complete variable domain (other parts from reference TRBV7-2 and TRBJ2-5): GAGVSQSPSNKVTEKGKDVELRCDPISGHTALYWYRQSLGQGLEFLIYFQGNSAPDKSGLPSDRFSAERTGGSVSTLTIQRTQQEDSAVYLCASSSGSGLRETQYFGPGTRLLVL.